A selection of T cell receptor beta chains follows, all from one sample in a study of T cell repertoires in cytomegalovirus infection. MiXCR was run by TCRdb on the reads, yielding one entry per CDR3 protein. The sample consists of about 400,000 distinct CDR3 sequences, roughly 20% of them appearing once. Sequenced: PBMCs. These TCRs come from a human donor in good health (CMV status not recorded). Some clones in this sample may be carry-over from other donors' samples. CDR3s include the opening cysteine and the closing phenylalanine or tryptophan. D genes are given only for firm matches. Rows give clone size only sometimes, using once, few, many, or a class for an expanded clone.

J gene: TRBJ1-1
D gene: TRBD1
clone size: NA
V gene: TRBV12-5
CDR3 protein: CASGWGQANTEAFF
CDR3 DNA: TGTGCTAGTGGTTGGGGACAGGCGAACACTGAAGCTTTCTTT

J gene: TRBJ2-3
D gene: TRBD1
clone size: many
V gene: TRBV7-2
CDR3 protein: CASSRRGDRGGTDTQYF
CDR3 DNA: TGTGCCAGCAGCCGCCGGGGGGACAGGGGAGGCACAGATACGCAGTATTTT

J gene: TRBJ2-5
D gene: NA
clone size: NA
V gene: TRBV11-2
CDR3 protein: CASSLARGYQETQYF
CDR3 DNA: TGTGCCAGCAGCTTAGCTCGAGGGTACCAAGAGACCCAGTACTTC

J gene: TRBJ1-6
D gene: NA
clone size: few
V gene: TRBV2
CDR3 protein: CASSDRRAYNSPLHF
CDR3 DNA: TGTGCCAGCAGCGACAGACGGGCCTATAATTCACCCCTCCACTTT

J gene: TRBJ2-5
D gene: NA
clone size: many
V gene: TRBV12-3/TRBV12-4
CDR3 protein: CASSLLEGETQYF
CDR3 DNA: TGTGCCAGCAGCCTACTAGAGGGAGAGACCCAGTACTTC

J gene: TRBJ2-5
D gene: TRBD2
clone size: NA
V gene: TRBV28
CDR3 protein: CASKLAGDLETQYF
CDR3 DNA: TGTGCCAGCAAATTAGCGGGGGACCTTGAGACCCAGTACTTC

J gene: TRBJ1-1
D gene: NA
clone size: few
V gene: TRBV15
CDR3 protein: CATSPPWTALNTEAFF
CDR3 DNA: TGTGCCACCAGCCCCCCTTGGACAGCCTTGAACACTGAAGCTTTCTTT

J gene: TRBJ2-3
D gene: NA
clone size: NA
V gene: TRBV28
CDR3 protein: CASSLQDSSSDTQYF
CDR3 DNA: TGTGCCAGCAGTCTCCAGGACAGTTCGTCAGATACGCAGTATTTT

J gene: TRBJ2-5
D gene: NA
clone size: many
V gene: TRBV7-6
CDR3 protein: CASSLRRGVEETQYF
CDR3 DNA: TGTGCCAGCAGCTTAAGGCGAGGGGTTGAAGAGACCCAGTACTTC

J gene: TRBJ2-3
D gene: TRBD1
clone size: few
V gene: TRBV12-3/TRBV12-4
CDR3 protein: CASSLRGRVTDTQYF
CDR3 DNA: TGTGCCAGCAGTTTGAGGGGGCGCGTCACAGATACGCAGTATTTT

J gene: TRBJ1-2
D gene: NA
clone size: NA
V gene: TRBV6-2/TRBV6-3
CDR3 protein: CASNPDSYGGYTF
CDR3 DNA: TGTGCCAGCAACCCGGACAGCTACGGGGGCTACACCTTC

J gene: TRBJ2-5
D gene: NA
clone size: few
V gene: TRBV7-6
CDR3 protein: CASSLVEGETQYF
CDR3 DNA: TGTGCCAGCAGCTTAGTGGAGGGGGAGACCCAGTACTTC

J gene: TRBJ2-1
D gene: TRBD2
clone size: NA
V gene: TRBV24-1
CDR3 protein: CATSAQSGSSYNEQFF
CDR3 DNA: TGTGCCACCAGTGCCCAAAGCGGGAGCTCCTACAATGAGCAGTTCTTC

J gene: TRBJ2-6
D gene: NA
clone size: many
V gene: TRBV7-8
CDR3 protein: CASSLVRAPGTGANVLTF
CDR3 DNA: TGTGCCAGCAGCTTAGTGCGAGCTCCCGGGACTGGGGCCAACGTCCTGACTTTC

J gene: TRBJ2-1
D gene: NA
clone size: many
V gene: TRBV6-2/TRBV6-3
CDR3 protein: CASSYSKGTLGSYNEQFF
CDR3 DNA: TGTGCCAGCAGTTACTCGAAGGGGACATTAGGCTCCTACAATGAGCAGTTCTTC

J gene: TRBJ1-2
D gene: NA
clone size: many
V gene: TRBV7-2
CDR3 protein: CASSLGPGGGNYGYTF
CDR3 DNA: TGTGCCAGCAGCTTAGGTCCGGGGGGCGGCAACTATGGCTACACCTTC

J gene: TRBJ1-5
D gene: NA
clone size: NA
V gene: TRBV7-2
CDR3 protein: CASSPRAPASRGSNQPQHF
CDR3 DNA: TGTGCCAGCAGCCCTAGGGCCCCAGCCAGCCGGGGGAGTAATCAGCCCCAGCATTTT

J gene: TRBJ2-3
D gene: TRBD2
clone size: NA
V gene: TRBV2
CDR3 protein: CASRPGLAGDTQYF
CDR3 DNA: TGTGCCAGCAGGCCGGGACTAGCGGGAGATACGCAGTATTTT

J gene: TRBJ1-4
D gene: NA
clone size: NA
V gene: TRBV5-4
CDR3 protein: CASSFRHRDGYNEKLFF
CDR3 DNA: TGTGCCAGCAGCTTCCGACACCGGGACGGCTATAATGAAAAACTGTTTTTT

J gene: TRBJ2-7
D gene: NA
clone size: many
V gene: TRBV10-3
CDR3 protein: CAISGDDPSYEQYF
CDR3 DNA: TGTGCCATCAGTGGGGATGACCCCTCCTACGAGCAGTACTTC

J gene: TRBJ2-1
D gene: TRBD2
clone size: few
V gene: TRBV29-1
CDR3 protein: CSVELAAYNEQFF
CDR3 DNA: TGCAGCGTTGAACTAGCGGCCTACAATGAGCAGTTCTTC

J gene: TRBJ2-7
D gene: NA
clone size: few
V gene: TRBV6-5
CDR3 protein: CASQRTTYEQYF
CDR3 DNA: TGTGCCAGCCAAAGGACCACCTACGAGCAGTACTTC

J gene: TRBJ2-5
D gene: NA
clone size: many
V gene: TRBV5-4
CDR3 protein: CASSLRGEIETQYF
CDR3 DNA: TGTGCCAGCAGCCTTAGAGGGGAGATCGAGACCCAGTACTTC

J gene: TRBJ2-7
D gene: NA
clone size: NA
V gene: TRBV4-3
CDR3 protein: CASSLTTGGESYEQYF
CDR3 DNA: TGCGCCAGCAGCCTCACCACCGGGGGAGAGTCCTACGAGCAGTACTTC

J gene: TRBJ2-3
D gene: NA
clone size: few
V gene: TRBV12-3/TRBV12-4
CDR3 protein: CASRWAGDTQYF
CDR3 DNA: TGTGCCAGCAGATGGGCGGGGGATACGCAGTATTTT

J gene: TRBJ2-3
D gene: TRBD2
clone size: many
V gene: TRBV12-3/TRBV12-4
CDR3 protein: CASSLGTSGRTDTQYF
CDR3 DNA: TGTGCCAGCAGTTTAGGGACTAGCGGGAGAACAGATACGCAGTATTTT

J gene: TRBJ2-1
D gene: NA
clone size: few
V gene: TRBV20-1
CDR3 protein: CSARRFRFTYNEQFF
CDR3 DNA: TGCAGTGCTAGGAGATTTAGGTTCACCTACAATGAGCAGTTCTTC

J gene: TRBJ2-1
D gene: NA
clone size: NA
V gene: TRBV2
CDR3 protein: CASSVTFRDSQFF
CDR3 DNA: TGTGCCAGCAGTGTGACCTTCCGGGACTCCCAGTTCTTC

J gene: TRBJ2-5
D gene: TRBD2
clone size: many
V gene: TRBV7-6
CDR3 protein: CASSSPLAGERGTQYF
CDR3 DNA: TGTGCCAGCAGCTCCCCGTTAGCGGGAGAGAGAGGGACCCAGTACTTC

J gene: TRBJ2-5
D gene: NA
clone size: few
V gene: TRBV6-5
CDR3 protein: CASSYSGPGPGEAQYF
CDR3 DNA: TGTGCCAGCAGTTACTCGGGCCCAGGCCCCGGAGAAGCCCAGTACTTC

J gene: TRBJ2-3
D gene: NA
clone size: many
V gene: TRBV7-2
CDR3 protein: CASSLAGATDTQYF
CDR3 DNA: TGTGCCAGCAGCTTAGCTGGTGCCACAGATACGCAGTATTTT

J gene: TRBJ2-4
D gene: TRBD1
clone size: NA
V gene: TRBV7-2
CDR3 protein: CASSLNRDRASIQYF
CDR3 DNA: TGTGCCAGCAGCTTGAACCGGGACAGGGCTTCCATTCAGTACTTC

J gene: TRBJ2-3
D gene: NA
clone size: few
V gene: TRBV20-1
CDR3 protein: CSATSDADTQYF
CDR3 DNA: TGCAGTGCTACTAGCGACGCAGATACGCAGTATTTT

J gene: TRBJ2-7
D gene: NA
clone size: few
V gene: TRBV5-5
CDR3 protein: CASSTTVSSEQYF
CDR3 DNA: TGTGCCAGCAGCACCACGGTATCATCCGAGCAGTACTTC

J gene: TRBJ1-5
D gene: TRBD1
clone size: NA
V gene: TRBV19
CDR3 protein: CASSIVGQGGQPQHF
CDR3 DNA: TGTGCCAGTAGTATAGTGGGACAGGGCGGACAGCCCCAGCATTTT

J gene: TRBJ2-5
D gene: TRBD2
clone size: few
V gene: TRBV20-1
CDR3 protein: CSARPSGGTQNQETQYF
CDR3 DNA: TGCAGTGCTAGACCTAGCGGGGGGACCCAAAATCAAGAGACCCAGTACTTC

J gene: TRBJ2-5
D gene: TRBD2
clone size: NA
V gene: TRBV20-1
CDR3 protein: CSYPTSGRGFRETQYF
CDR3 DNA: TGCAGTTACCCGACTAGCGGGAGGGGTTTCCGAGAGACCCAGTACTTC

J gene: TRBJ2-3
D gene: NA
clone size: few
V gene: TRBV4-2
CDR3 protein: CASSQLTSTDTQYF
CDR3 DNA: TGTGCCAGCAGCCAACTCACTAGCACAGATACGCAGTATTTT

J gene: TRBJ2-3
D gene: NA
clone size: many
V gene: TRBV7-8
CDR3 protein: CASSLGMDTQYF
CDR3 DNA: TGTGCCAGCAGCTTGGGCATGGATACGCAGTATTTT

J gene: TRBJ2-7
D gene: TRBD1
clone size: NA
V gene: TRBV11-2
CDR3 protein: CASSRPGQGTYEQYF
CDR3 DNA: TGTGCCAGCAGCCGACCGGGACAGGGGACTTACGAGCAGTACTTC

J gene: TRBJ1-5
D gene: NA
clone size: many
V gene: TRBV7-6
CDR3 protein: CASSWGAGDQPQHF
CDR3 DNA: TGTGCCAGCAGCTGGGGGGCAGGGGATCAGCCCCAGCATTTT

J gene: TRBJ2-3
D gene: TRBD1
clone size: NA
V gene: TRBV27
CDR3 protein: CASSLIRGYSSTDTQYF
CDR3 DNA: TGTGCCAGCAGTTTAATCAGGGGGTACTCTAGCACAGATACGCAGTATTTT

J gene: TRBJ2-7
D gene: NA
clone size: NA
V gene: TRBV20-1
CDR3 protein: CSASGQNSYEQYF
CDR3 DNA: TGCAGTGCTAGTGGACAGAACTCCTACGAGCAGTACTTC

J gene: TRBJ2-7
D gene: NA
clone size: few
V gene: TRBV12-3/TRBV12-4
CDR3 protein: CASSVGGANYEQYF
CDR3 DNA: TGTGCCAGCAGTGTAGGAGGGGCCAACTACGAGCAGTACTTC

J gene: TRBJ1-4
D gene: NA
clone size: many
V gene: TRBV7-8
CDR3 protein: CASSPRDPIKEGRFF
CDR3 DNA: TGTGCCAGCAGCCCCCGGGACCCGATAAAGGAGGGTCGGTTTTTT

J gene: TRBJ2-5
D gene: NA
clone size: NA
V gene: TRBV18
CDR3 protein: CASSPPAGSRETQYF
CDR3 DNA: TGTGCCAGCTCACCGCCGGCCGGGAGCCGGGAGACCCAGTACTTC

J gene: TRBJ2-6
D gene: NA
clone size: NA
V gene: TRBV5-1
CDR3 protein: CASSLRQFGGANVLTF
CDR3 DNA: TGCGCCAGCAGCTTGAGACAGTTTGGTGGGGCCAACGTCCTGACTTTC

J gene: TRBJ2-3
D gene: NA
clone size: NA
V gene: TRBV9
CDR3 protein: CASSGQIPTDTQYF
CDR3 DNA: TGTGCCAGCTCCGGACAGATTCCCACAGATACGCAGTATTTT